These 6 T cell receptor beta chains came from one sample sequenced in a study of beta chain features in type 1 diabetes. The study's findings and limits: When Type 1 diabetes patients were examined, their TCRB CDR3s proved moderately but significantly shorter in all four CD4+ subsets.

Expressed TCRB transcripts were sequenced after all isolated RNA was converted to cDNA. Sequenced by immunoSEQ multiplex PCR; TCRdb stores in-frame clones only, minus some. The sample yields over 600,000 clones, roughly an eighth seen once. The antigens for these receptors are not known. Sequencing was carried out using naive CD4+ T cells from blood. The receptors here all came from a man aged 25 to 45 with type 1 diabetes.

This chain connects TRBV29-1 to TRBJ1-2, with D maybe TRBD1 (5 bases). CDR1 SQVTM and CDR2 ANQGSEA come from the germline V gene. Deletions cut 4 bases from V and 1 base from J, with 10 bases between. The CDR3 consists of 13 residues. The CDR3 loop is CSVARVDNYGYTF. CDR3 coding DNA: TGCAGCGTTGCCAGGGTGGATAACTATGGCTACACCTTC.

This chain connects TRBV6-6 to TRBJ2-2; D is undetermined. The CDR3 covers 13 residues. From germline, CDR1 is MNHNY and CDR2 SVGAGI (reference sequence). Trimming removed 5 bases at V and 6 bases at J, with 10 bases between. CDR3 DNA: TGTGCCAGCAGTCCCCTCGAAGCCGGGGAGCTGTTTTTT. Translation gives CASSPLEAGELFF.

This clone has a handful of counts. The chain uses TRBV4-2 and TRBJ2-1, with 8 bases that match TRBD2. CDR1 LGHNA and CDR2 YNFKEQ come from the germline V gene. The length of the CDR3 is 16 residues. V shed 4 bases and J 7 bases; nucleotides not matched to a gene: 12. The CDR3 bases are TGTGCCAGCAGCCCCAGCGGCGGGGGGCCTACTAATGAGCAGTTCTTC. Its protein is CASSPSGGGPTNEQFF.

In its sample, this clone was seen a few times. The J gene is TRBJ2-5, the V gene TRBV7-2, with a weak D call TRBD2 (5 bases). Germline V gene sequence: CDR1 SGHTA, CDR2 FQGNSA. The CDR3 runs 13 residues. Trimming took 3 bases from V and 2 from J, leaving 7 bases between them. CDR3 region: CASSLDWQETQYF. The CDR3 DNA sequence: TGTGCCAGCAGCTTGGACTGGCAAGAGACCCAGTACTTC.

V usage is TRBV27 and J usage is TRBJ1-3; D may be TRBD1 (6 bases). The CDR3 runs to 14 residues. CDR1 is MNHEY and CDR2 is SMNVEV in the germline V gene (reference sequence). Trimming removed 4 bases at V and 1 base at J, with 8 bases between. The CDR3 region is CASSSRGSGNTIYF. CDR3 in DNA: TGTGCCAGCAGTTCCAGGGGATCTGGAAACACCATATATTTT.

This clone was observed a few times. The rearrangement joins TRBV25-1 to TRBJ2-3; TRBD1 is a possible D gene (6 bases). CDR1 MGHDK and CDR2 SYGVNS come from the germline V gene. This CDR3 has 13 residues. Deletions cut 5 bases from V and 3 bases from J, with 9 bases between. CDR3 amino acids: CASSMQGTDTQYF. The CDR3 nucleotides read TGTGCCAGCAGTATGCAGGGGACAGATACGCAGTATTTT. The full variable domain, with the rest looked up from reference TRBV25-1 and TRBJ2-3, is EADIYQTPRYLVIGTGKKITLECSQTMGHDKMYWYQQDPGMELHLIHYSYGVNSTEKGDLSSESTVSRIRTEHFPLTLESARPSHTSQYLCASSMQGTDTQYFGPGTRLTVL.